This T cell receptor beta chain was retrieved from a study of CD8+CD57+ T cells in acquired aplastic anemia (dated by TCRdb to the late 2010s). Looking at the study overall: A mean of approximately 2.9 ug of DNA, ranging from about 0.17 to 30 ug, was extracted from sorted CD4+ and CD8+ cells. CD8+CD57+ expansion was defined as frequency above the mean frequency observed in healthy subjects. What the research found in general, with its limitations: Approximately 31 CD8+ CDR3 sequences were found in both patients and controls but appeared to be highly expressed in patients and within the immunodominant clones of the patients. Patients and healthy controls showed no significant difference in CD8+ Simpson's diversity (P=0.060).

The table lists this clonotype with many counts. Its target antigen remains unknown. Base qualities are not at hand, and no much larger clone is one base apart. TCR beta VDJ combination and CDR3 sequence profiling used genomic DNA as the template. An Illumina HiSeq 2000 was used for TCR repertoire sequencing. The source study handled its data this way. Repertoires were assessed using TRBV/TRBJ rearrangement plots, CDR3 size and DJ length profiles, and Simpson's diversity index. The most abundant DNA sequence in the deep sequencing data was defined as the immunodominant clone. CDR3 amino acid sequences were screened for sharing across subjects and compared with published repertoires and the VDJdb database. The raw public reads went through TCRdb reprocessing: fastp at Q25, MiXCR clone calling, in-frame beta chains kept. Entries are consolidated by CDR3 protein sequence, retaining the most common genes and DNA. What appears here as the V and J calls and clone size reflects TCRdb's work, not the paper's. This sample is represented by some 150,000 distinct CDR3 sequences; about 50% of them were singletons. The ten largest account for approximately 12% of the sample.

The patients picked for sequencing were ones in whom flow cytometry had shown an expansion of CD8+CD57+ cells. Every patient had severe acquired aplastic anemia, diagnosed using the International Study of Aplastic Anemia and Agranulocytosis and Camitta criteria. No patient had received any therapy when blood was sampled. In the study, sorted CD4+ and CD8+ blood T cells from patients with severe aplastic anemia and from healthy subjects underwent deep sequencing of TCR repertoires. Patients were enrolled under clinicaltrials.gov protocols 00001620, 01623167, 00001397, 00071045, 00081523 and 00961064 in the USA. Ficoll-Paque density gradient centrifugation was used to isolate peripheral blood mononuclear cells. Before DNA extraction, CD4+ and CD8+ T cells were sorted with FACS or magnetic beads. Reading from cysteine to phenylalanine, the CDR3 counts 17 amino acids. CDR3 DNA only is kept here, 51 bases in frame from base 1. From a lookup of the germline V gene (reference sequence), CDR1 and CDR2 are SGHAT and FQDESV. The junction shows trimming of 4 bases on V and 6 bases on J, and the gene matches do not reach 14 bases of it.

Sequencing used sorted CD4+, CD8+, or CD8+CD57+ T cells (not recorded which) from PBMCs. The chain uses TRBV11-1 and TRBJ1-2; 10 central bases correspond to TRBD1. The clonotype originates from a human donor with aplastic anemia. The DNA is TGTGCCAGCAGCTCTCCGACAGGGGGCCAAGTCCACCATGGCTACACCTTC. It translates as CASSSPTGGQVHHGYTF.